This T cell receptor (beta chain) was obtained from a study of T cell responses to AZD1222 COVID-19 vaccine (dated by TCRdb to the early 2020s). At the level of the whole study: TCR sequencing covered fewer than 250 trial participants: 200 to 220 given two doses of AZD1222 and about 26 given two doses of MenACWY control vaccine. Trial participants were enrolled by age into subgroups of 18-55, 56-69 and 70-plus years, and about 150, 27 and 61 TCR-sequenced participants, respectively, were included in these subgroups.

General study outcomes and caveats: After two AZD1222 doses, spike-specific TCR breadth and depth were significantly higher than at day 0 and than in MenACWY recipients. Conclusions about previously exposed vaccinees were limited because only a handful of AZD1222 recipients were SARS-CoV-2 seropositive at baseline. CD4 TCRs associated with the vaccine covered the entire spike protein, and the dominant responses were in regions 160-218 and 743-854. In the small 56-69-year group, the increase in depth fell short of significance, most likely because of low power. Nearly half of unique spike-specific TCRs reportedly recognized epitopes outside regions mutated in the B.1.351 and B.1.1.7 variants. Because no day 14 peak-response samples were available, the repertoires could be characterized only after the peak T cell response. Most participants were white British and females outnumbered males, and the authors suggested that clonal diversity may have been underestimated.

The time point label on this specimen signifies: about 28 days (+/-7) after the second vaccine dose. This specimen's treatment or condition label, per the study, means: meningococcal conjugate vaccine given as trial control. Samples from vaccinated people were obtained from the UK trials COV001 and COV002, which included a single-blind randomized controlled phase 2/3 trial of AZD1222 (ChAdOx1 nCoV-19) in healthy adults. For TCRbeta chain sequencing, PBMC samples from trial participants were taken at day 0 and at day 28 after the second dose. Inclusive of the bounding cysteine and phenylalanine, the CDR3 is 14 residues long. Only the CDR3 DNA is retained, 42 bases long and in frame from the first base. From a lookup of the germline V gene, CDR1 and CDR2 are MDHEN and SYDVKM. Trimming leaves V shorter by 6 bases and J shorter by 1 base, with the junction holding 3 bases beyond the gene matches. Concerning this clone itself: It lacks a known antigen. No qualities accompany the bases; no much larger clone lies one base away.

The CDR3 regions of human TCRbeta chains were subjected to immunosequencing. The authors processed their data as follows. Repertoire TCRs were matched against a reference library of SARS-CoV-2-specific TCRs generated with the MIRA antigen-specificity platform. Breadth was defined as the fraction of unique TCRs that were SARS-CoV-2-associated. Depth was defined as the fraction of total T cells that were SARS-CoV-2-associated. Each spike-specific TCR was assigned to its reactive spike region and to a CD4 or CD8 class using the MIRA data. Log10-transformed breadth and depth values were compared by one-way ANOVA with Sidak's multiple comparisons tests. Sourced from immuneACCESS, this table was stored by TCRdb with only in-frame sequences that have V and J called. A share of the clones is absent; for the studies checked, an unresolved V gene accounts for under half, and the remainder has no known explanation. V, J and clone size are those of that table, while D and trimming were read from the DNA. This sample lists 180,000 or so clones; 75% to 90% were detected once. More than 4% of the sample is held by the ten biggest clonotypes.

The chain couples TRBV28 to TRBJ2-4; TRBD2 aligns with 7 central bases. The source of this sequence is an adult who received the MenACWY meningococcal vaccine as a control. The sequencing here drew on peripheral blood, taken 28 days after the second dose of the MenACWY control vaccine. The sequenced DNA: TGTGCCAGCAGACGGGGGGTGGCCAAAAACATTCAGTACTTC. Translated, it gives CASRRGVAKNIQYF.